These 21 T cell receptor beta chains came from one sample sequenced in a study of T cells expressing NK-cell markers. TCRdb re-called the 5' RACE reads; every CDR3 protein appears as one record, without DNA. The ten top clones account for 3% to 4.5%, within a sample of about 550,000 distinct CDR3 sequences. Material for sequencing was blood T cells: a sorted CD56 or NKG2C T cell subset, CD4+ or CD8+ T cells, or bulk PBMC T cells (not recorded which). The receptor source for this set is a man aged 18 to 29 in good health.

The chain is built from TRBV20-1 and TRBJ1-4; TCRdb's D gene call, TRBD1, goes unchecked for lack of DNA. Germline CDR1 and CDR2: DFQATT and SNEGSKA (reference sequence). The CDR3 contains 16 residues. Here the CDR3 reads CSASSSGQGRDEKLFF.

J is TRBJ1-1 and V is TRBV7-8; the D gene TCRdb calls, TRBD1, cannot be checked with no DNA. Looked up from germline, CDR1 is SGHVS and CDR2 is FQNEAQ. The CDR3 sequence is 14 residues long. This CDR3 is CASSKHRVRTEAFF.

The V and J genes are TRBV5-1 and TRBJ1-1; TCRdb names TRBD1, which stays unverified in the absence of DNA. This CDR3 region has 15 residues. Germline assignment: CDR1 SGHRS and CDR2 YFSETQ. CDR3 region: CASSPGWGIGTEAFF.

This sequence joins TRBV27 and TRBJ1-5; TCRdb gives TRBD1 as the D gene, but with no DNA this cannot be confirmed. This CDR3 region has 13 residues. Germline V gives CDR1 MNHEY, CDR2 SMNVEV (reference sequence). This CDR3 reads CASSLSSRQPQHF.

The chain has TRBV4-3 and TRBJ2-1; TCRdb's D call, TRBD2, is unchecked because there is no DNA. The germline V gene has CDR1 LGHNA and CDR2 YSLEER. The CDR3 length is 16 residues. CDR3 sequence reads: CASSQGFGGRGDEQFF.

CDR3 amino acids: CAISEKHPGEVGADTQYF. This chain uses TRBV10-3 with TRBJ2-3; TCRdb's assignment of TRBD1 cannot be checked, as there is no DNA. This CDR3 is built from 18 residues. Germline CDR1 reads ENHRY; CDR2 reads SYGVKD.

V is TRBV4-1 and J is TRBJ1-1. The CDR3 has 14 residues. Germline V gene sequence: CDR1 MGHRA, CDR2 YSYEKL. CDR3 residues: CASGASYMNTEAFF.

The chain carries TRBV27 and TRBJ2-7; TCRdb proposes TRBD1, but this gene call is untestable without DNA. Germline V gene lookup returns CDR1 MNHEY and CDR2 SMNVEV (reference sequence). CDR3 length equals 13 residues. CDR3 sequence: CATWDGGGDEQYF.

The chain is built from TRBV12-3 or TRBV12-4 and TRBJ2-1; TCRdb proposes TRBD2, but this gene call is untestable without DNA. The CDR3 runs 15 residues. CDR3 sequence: CARDWGPVYYNEQFF.

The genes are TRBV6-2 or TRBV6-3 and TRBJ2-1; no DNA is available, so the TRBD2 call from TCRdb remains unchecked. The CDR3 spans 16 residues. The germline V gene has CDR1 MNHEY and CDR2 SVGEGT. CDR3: CASSTGLASSYNEQFF.

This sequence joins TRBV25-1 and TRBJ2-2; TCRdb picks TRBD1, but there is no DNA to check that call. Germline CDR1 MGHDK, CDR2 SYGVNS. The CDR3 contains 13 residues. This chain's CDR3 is CASKTGATGELFF.

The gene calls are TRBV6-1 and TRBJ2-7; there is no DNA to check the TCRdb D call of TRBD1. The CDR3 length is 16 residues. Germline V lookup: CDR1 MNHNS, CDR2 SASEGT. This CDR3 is CASSTTGTASSYEQYF.

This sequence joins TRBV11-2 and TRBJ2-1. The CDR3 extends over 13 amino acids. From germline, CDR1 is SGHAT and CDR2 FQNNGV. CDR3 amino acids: CASSLDAVSEQFF.

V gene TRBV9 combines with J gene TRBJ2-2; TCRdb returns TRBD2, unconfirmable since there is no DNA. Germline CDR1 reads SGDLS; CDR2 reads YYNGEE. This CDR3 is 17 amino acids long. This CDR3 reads CASSVGPGLAHNGELFF.

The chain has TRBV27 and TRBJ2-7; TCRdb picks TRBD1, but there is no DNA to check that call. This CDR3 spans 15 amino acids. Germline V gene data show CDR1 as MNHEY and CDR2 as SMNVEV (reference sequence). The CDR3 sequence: CASSLDRGSSYEQYF.

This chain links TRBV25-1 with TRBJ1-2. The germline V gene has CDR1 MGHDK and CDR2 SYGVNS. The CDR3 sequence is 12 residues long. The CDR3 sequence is CASKDGNYGYTF.

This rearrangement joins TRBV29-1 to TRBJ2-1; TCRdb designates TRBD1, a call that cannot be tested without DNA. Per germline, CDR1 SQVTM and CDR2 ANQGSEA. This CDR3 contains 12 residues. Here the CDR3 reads CSVVAPGHEQFF.

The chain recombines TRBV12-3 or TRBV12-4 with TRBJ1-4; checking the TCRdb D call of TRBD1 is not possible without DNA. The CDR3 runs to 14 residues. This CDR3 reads CASSTGGSIEKLFF.

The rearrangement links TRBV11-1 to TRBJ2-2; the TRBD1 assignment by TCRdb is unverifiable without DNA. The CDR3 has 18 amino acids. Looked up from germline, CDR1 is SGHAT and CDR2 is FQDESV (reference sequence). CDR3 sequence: CASSLGQGALLNTGELFF.

CDR3 region: CATSARQALDTGELFF. V gene TRBV24-1 combines with J gene TRBJ2-2; TCRdb's D call, TRBD1, is unchecked because there is no DNA. CDR1 is KGHDR and CDR2 is SFDVKD in the germline V gene. This CDR3 is 16 amino acids long.

The CDR3 reads CASRGEHIYEQYF. This sequence joins TRBV5-1 and TRBJ2-7. Germline values: CDR1 SGHRS, CDR2 YFSETQ. The length of the CDR3 is 13 residues.